This TCR beta chain originates from a study of shared clonotypes between healthy human individuals. Background on the study: Researchers assigned three CD4 naive, three CD4 memory, two CD8 naive and one CD8 memory plate to each donor.

The donors, healthy adults who were HIV-negative, had experienced no recent acute infections or vaccinations. With respect to this clone: Its antigen is as yet unknown.

Study-level results: Clonotypes shared by all four donors outscored non-shared clonotypes in generation probability.

Germline V CDR1 and CDR2: SGHDT, YYEEEE. V shed 0 bases and J 9 bases; nucleotides not matched to a gene: 7. The CDR3 is 15 amino acids. Samples underwent the assay at deep level. Measured with immunoSEQ multiplex PCR; TCRdb has only the in-frame clones, and not every one. The table lists about 1.4 million clones, roughly 96% of them singletons, with approximately 1% in the top ten. The receptor was isolated from a young man in good health. The chain is built from TRBV5-6 and TRBJ2-1, with 9 positions matching TRBD2. The material sequenced was naive CD4+ T cells sorted from blood. Noted subset: CD45RA+ positively selected. This CDR3 is CASSLVGSGSGEQFF. CDR3 coding DNA: TGTGCCAGCAGCTTGGTGGGTAGCGGGAGTGGTGAGCAGTTCTTC.